This T cell receptor beta chain is from a study of shared clonotypes between healthy human individuals (TCRdb year 2020). Regarding the study in general: A few men and two women, aged 18 to 49 years, made up the cohort. Per donor, three plates each were used for CD4 naive and CD4 memory, two for CD8 naive, and one for CD8 memory. Blood TCR repertoires of four to six healthy adults were deeply sequenced to estimate repertoire size and the extent of clonotype sharing between individuals. Different laboratories and diverse techniques were used to prepare libraries and sequence TCR repertoires, to increase sequencing depth and limit assay-specific biases. Each donor's leukapheresis produced roughly between roughly 0.85 and 9.5 billion PBMCs. Overall study results and their limits: Incomplete sequencing was indicated by rarefaction of sorted-subset datasets, despite the large sequencing depth. Sampling was restricted to blood, and TCR repertoires in tissue are likely to differ from TCR repertoires in blood. Compared with non-shared clonotypes, clonotypes shared by all four sorted-subset donors had higher generation probabilities. When several donors were compared, the shared fraction of clonotypes was around 5% for naive CD4, approximately 3.5% for naive CD8, roughly 2.5% for memory CD4, and around 0.37% for memory CD8. Based on pairwise subsampling, the degree of clonotype sharing among donors was expected to be affected by sequencing depth. The genetic and exposure-history diversity represented was limited by the small number of donors. Naive subsets generally had larger estimated clonotype richness than memory subsets did.

The donors were healthy, HIV-negative adults with no recently reported acute infections or vaccinations. Every donor was a Caucasian adult residing in Nashville, Tennessee, USA. Magnetic negative selection was used to enrich CD4+ T cells, after which naive cells were positively selected on CD45RA and the negative fraction became the memory subset. Blood was collected by leukapheresis, and PBMCs were isolated by Ficoll-Histopaque density gradient centrifugation and then cryopreserved in liquid nitrogen vapor phase. Analytical flow cytometry was used to check the purity and quantity of each magnetically sorted T cell population. From each sorted fraction, genomic DNA was isolated and quantified by UV absorbance on a Nanodrop 2000c. Worth noting for this clone: The antigen this receptor binds is unknown. No much larger clone is present one base from it, and per-base qualities are unavailable.

CDR1 MNHEY and CDR2 SVGAGI are derived from the germline V gene. CDR3 length: 14 amino acids, cysteine to phenylalanine. The only DNA kept is the CDR3, 42 bases in frame from the first base. Trimming removed 2 bases from V and 7 bases from J, leaving 11 bases between the germline ends. TCR CDR3 regions were amplified from genomic DNA by multiplex PCR using the deep immunoSEQ assay. Genomic DNA extracted from each cell subset was distributed evenly over all wells of several immunoSEQ 96-well plates, and each plate served as one replicate. For sorted subsets, roughly 200 ng of genomic DNA, equivalent to around 31,000 T cell genomes, went into each replicate PCR. Purified libraries were measured with a Qubit 3.0 fluorometer, size-checked on a Bioanalyzer 2100, and measured again with the KAPA Library Quantification kit. A separate single-read 150-cycle Illumina NextSeq 550 flow cell was used to sequence each immunoSEQ 96-well plate. The paper's data handling went like this. The immunoSEQ output contained only junctional sequences without quality scores, so filtering could not match that applied to full-length reads. Sequences were annotated with PyIR, a Python wrapper for IgBLAST v1.9, using IMGT germline references to assign V/J genes and CDR3. Reads were filtered out if the reads had weak V/J assignments (E-value above 1e-6), no CDR3, stop codons, out-of-frame junctions, or ambiguous translated residues. V3J clonotypes were defined by identical inferred V gene, J gene, and CDR3 amino acid sequence. Percentage overlap between repertoires was calculated by dividing the number of shared unique clonotypes by the size of the smaller repertoire. Three approaches were used to assess repertoire richness: RTK rarefaction, the Chao1 estimator, and Recon v2.1 estimates of unobserved clonotypes. For all TCRbeta clonotypes obtained by the gDNA method from four donors, generation probabilities were computed with OLGA. TCRdb carries this immuneACCESS record with in-frame sequences only. Its versions omit some clonotypes, under half of them owing to an unresolved V gene in the studies checked, with the rest unexplained. V and J calls and clone size are copied from that table; D and trimming were computed from the DNA. In this sample the table shows over a million clones, about 98.5% of which occur a single time. In total, the top ten clones hold 0.3% to 0.45% of the sample.

This sequence was found in a man aged 25 to 40 in good health. The chain links TRBV6-5 with TRBJ1-4; TRBD1 is perhaps the D gene, given 5 matching bases. The specimen sequenced was naive CD4+ T cells sorted from blood. Taken with the paper, the label for cell subset or site translates to: CD45RA+ positively selected. The CDR3 protein: CASSYRGRGEKLFF. The nucleotides are TGTGCCAGCAGTTACCGAGGGAGGGGTGAAAAACTGTTTTTT.